The next 31 T cell receptor beta chains were all read from a single sample in a study of blood T cell repertoires in COVID-19. The repertoire was sequenced with immunoSEQ multiplex PCR; TCRdb's copy has only in-frame clones and lacks some. The sample has under 200,000 clones; about 85% are singletons. Sequenced: peripheral blood. Receptors were obtained from a man aged 55 to 69 with active or convalescent COVID-19.

The CDR3 region has the DNA TGTGCCAGCACTGCGCGGGGGGCAGCCTACAATGAGCAGTTCTTC. Translated, it gives CASTARGAAYNEQFF. The chain has TRBV6-5 and TRBJ2-1; the match to TRBD2 covers 8 bases. CDR1 MNHEY and CDR2 SVGAGI come from the germline V gene. V dropped 7 bases and J dropped 2; count of bases not matched to a gene: 7. The length of the CDR3 is 15 residues.

Concerning this clone: The same CDR3 also results from other DNA sequences found in this sample. This sequence joins TRBV4-1 and TRBJ1-2, with 8 bases aligning to TRBD1. CDR1 is MGHRA and CDR2 is YSYEKL in the germline V gene. This CDR3 comprises 15 residues. J gave up 2 bases and V 3 bases, and 5 bases lay outside the gene matches. This chain's CDR3 is CASSQPDRGNYGYTF. CDR3 in DNA: TGCGCCAGCAGCCAGCCCGACAGGGGAAACTATGGCTACACCTTC.

V gene TRBV15 combines with J gene TRBJ2-7; 9 nucleotides line up with TRBD1. This CDR3 comprises 15 residues. Germline-derived CDR1 and CDR2 are LNHNV and YYDKDF (reference sequence). The ends lost 0 bases at V and 10 bases at J; junction bases unmatched: 10. The CDR3 nucleotides are TGTGCCACCAGCAGAGATAGGGGGACAGGGTACAAACAGTACTTC. This gives the protein CATSRDRGTGYKQYF.

This chain uses TRBV6-5 with TRBJ1-1, with D possibly being TRBD1 (6 bases). The germline CDR1 and CDR2 sequences are MNHEY and SVGAGI. The CDR3 consists of 14 residues. Trimming cost V 6 bases and J 2 bases, with 13 bases left between them. In DNA, the CDR3 is TGTGCCAGCAGCCCAACCAGGGGCAACACTGAAGCTTTCTTT. It translates to CASSPTRGNTEAFF.

The rearrangement links TRBV19 to TRBJ2-1; TRBD1 matches at 9 bases. With V trimmed by 3 bases and J by 6 bases, 6 bases remained unmatched. CDR1 is LNHDA and CDR2 is SQIVND in the germline V gene (reference sequence). The CDR3 covers 15 residues. The CDR3 is CASSILGTGSNEQFF. CDR3 coding DNA: TGTGCCAGTAGTATTTTAGGGACAGGGTCCAATGAGCAGTTCTTC.

The chain joins TRBV10-3 to TRBJ1-4; 8 bases align to TRBD1. CDR1 and CDR2 from the germline V gene are ENHRY and SYGVKD. The CDR3 sequence is 14 residues long. V trimming: 7 bases; J trimming: 7 bases; junction bases outside the gene matches: 8. CDR3 protein: CAIKTDRESEKLFF. The DNA of the CDR3 is TGTGCCATCAAGACGGACAGGGAGAGTGAAAAACTGTTTTTT.

The chain links TRBV5-4 to TRBJ2-7; the D gene is possibly TRBD2 (6 bases). Between the trimmed V and J ends, which lost 0 bases and 5 bases, there was a span of 12 bases. Germline V CDR1 and CDR2: SGHNT, YYREEE (reference sequence). This CDR3 has 14 amino acids. The CDR3 loop is CASSLGGVSNEQYF. In DNA, the CDR3 is TGTGCCAGCAGCTTGGGGGGGGTTTCCAACGAGCAGTACTTC. Based on the CDR3 plus reference TRBV5-4 and TRBJ2-7, the full variable domain is ETGVTQSPTHLIKTRGQQVTLRCSSQSGHNTVSWYQQALGQGPQFIFQYYREEENGRGNFPPRFSGLQFPNYSSELNVNALELDDSALYLCASSLGGVSNEQYFGPGTRLTVT.

This chain links TRBV11-2 with TRBJ1-1; a weak D match, TRBD1 (5 bases). V shed 4 bases and J shed 5 bases, with 17 bases lying between them. The germline CDR1 and CDR2 sequences are SGHAT and FQNNGV. This CDR3 has 15 amino acids. The CDR3 sequence is CASSSPQGVETEAFF. The CDR3 DNA follows: TGTGCCAGCAGCTCCCCGCAGGGTGTGGAGACTGAAGCTTTCTTT.

The CDR3: CASSPPGQTRDTEAFF. The CDR3 coding sequence is TGTGCCAGCTCGCCCCCGGGACAGACAAGGGACACTGAAGCTTTCTTT. J is TRBJ1-1 and V is TRBV18; TRBD1 aligns across 7 bases. After removal of 6 bases from V and 3 bases from J, the junction contained 13 bases not matched to a gene. The CDR3 spans 16 residues. CDR1 is KGHSH, CDR2 LQKENI, per germline.

Here the CDR3 reads CASSGWDSQETQYF. CDR3 DNA: TGTGCCAGCAGTGGTTGGGACAGCCAAGAGACCCAGTACTTC. V is TRBV27 and J is TRBJ2-5, with TRBD1 matching over 7 bases. The V gene's germline CDR1 is MNHEY and CDR2 SMNVEV (reference sequence). CDR3 length equals 14 residues. Losses at the gene ends were 5 bases for V and 1 base for J; bases not matched to a gene: 4.

The rearrangement uses TRBV5-5 and TRBJ1-4; D ambiguous. CDR3 length equals 14 residues. Germline CDR1 reads SGHKS; CDR2 reads YYEKEE (reference sequence). V shed 0 bases and J shed 10 bases, with 13 bases lying between them. CDR3 DNA sequence: TGTGCCAGCAGCTTGGCTCGGGAAGCGGGAAAACTGTTTTTT. Translating gives CASSLAREAGKLFF.

The V gene is TRBV23-1, the J gene TRBJ1-3, with a weak D call TRBD1 (5 bases). TRBV23-1 is classed as an ORF, of uncertain function. The ends were cut back, 2 bases at V and 1 base at J, with 6 bases in the middle. The CDR3 length is 14 residues. The CDR3 protein is CASSQGGSGNTIYF. The CDR3 DNA reads as TGCGCCAGCAGTCAAGGGGGGTCTGGAAACACCATATATTTT.

This chain joins TRBV6-5 and TRBJ2-7; 7 bases are shared with TRBD2. V shed 8 bases and J 7 bases; nucleotides not matched to a gene: 17. Looked up from germline, CDR1 is MNHEY and CDR2 is SVGAGI. The CDR3 totals 15 residues. The CDR3: CASSLGSGASGEQYF. The CDR3, as DNA: TGTGCCAGCTCCTTAGGCAGCGGGGCCTCCGGAGAGCAGTACTTC.

CDR3 DNA sequence: TGTGCCAGTAGTCCCACCGGGACAGGGGGGATAGGCTACACCTTC. Its translation is CASSPTGTGGIGYTF. V usage is TRBV19 and J usage is TRBJ1-2; 11 positions agree with TRBD1. Germline CDR1 and CDR2: LNHDA and SQIVND (reference sequence). V shed 5 bases and J 8 bases; nucleotides not matched to a gene: 10. The CDR3 consists of 15 residues.

The J gene is TRBJ2-1, the V gene TRBV7-8; 11 positions match TRBD2. The V and J ends lost 1 base and 8 bases, in that order; junction bases with no gene match: 10. CDR1 and CDR2 (germline): SGHVS, FQNEAQ. The length of the CDR3 is 17 residues. The CDR3 loop is CASSLVWASGGFDEQFF. CDR3 DNA sequence: TGTGCCAGCAGCTTAGTTTGGGCTAGCGGGGGGTTCGATGAGCAGTTCTTC.

The rearrangement links TRBV5-1 to TRBJ2-5, with D possibly matching TRBD1 (6 bases). V was pared by 5 bases and J by 0 bases, with 14 bases between. Germline V lookup: CDR1 SGHRS, CDR2 YFSETQ. The CDR3 totals 15 residues. CDR3 coding DNA: TGCGCCAGCAGTCTACAGGGTCAGGACCAAGAGACCCAGTACTTC. It codes for CASSLQGQDQETQYF.

This clone was found once. V usage is TRBV5-4 and J usage is TRBJ2-3; 14 bases fit TRBD2. CDR3 length: 17 amino acids. Germline CDR1 SGHNT, CDR2 YYREEE (reference sequence). J gave up 5 bases and V 4 bases, and 9 bases lay outside the gene matches. The CDR3 here is CASSMGLAGAQKDTQYF. The CDR3 bases are TGTGCCAGCAGCATGGGACTAGCGGGGGCCCAAAAAGATACGCAGTATTTT.

The V call is TRBV3-1 (or the pseudogene TRBV3-2), the J call TRBJ1-6; 11 bases agree with TRBD1. The ends lost 5 bases at V and 14 bases at J; junction bases unmatched: 11. Germline values: CDR1 LGHDT, CDR2 YNNKEL (reference sequence). The CDR3 has 15 amino acids. The DNA of the CDR3 is TGTGCCAGCAGCTCTTTCCCCGGACAGGGGGCCACCCTCCACTTT. As protein: CASSSFPGQGATLHF.

The chain has TRBV21-1 and TRBJ1-5. TRBV21-1 is a recognized pseudogene. The CDR3 runs 15 residues. This CDR3 reads CASSHFPNGNQPQHF. In nucleotides, the CDR3 is TGTGCCAGCAGCCACTTCCCGAATGGCAATCAGCCCCAGCATTTT.

The rearrangement uses TRBV5-1 and TRBJ2-4, with D maybe TRBD2 (5 bases). The CDR3 covers 14 residues. V lost 0 bases and J lost 8, with 12 bases in between. CDR1 is SGHRS, CDR2 YFSETQ, per germline. CDR3 in DNA: TGCGCCAGCAGCTTGGACCCGGGGTCCTACATTCAGTACTTC. This sequence encodes CASSLDPGSYIQYF.

The chain carries TRBV5-1 and TRBJ2-1; D not resolved. CDR1 SGHRS and CDR2 YFSETQ come from the germline V gene. CDR3 size: 16 residues. V was pared by 0 bases and J by 7 bases, with 17 bases between. CDR3 loop: CASSLALGPFTNEQFF. Here the CDR3 DNA reads TGCGCCAGCAGCTTGGCGCTGGGCCCCTTTACGAATGAGCAGTTCTTC. The full variable domain, completed using reference TRBV5-1 and TRBJ2-1, is KAGVTQTPRYLIKTRGQQVTLSCSPISGHRSVSWYQQTPGQGLQFLFEYFSETQRNKGNFPGRFSGRQFSNSRSEMNVSTLELGDSALYLCASSLALGPFTNEQFFGPGTRLTVL.

The chain uses TRBV2 and TRBJ2-5, with D unresolved. Between the trimmed V and J ends, which lost 2 bases and 2 bases, there was a span of 6 bases. CDR1 and CDR2 (germline): SNHLY, FYNNEI. The CDR3 covers 13 residues. The CDR3 sequence: CASSEPNQETQYF. The DNA for the CDR3 is TGTGCCAGCAGTGAACCAAATCAAGAGACCCAGTACTTC. The full variable domain, in which reference TRBV2 and TRBJ2-5 provide the parts outside the CDR3, is EPEVTQTPSHQVTQMGQEVILRCVPISNHLYFYWYRQILGQKVEFLVSFYNNEISEKSEIFDDQFSVERPDGSNFTLKIRSTKLEDSAMYFCASSEPNQETQYFGPGTRLLVL.

The chain recombines TRBV13 with TRBJ1-6; D may be TRBD1 (5 bases). CDR1 PRHDT and CDR2 FYEKMQ come from the germline V gene (reference sequence). The CDR3 totals 16 residues. V lost 1 base and J 7 bases, leaving 14 bases between the germline ends. CDR3 in amino acids: CASSLAVGAGNSPLHF. CDR3 nucleotide sequence: TGTGCCAGCAGCTTAGCAGTCGGGGCGGGGAATTCACCCCTCCACTTT.

The gene calls are TRBV5-1 and TRBJ1-1, with D possibly being TRBD1 (5 bases). Per the germline V gene, CDR1 is SGHRS and CDR2 is YFSETQ. V lost 4 bases to trimming and J lost 3 bases, with 16 bases between them. The CDR3 sequence is 15 residues long. The CDR3 sequence is CASSRQLAWDTEAFF. As DNA, the CDR3 is TGCGCCAGCAGCCGACAGTTAGCTTGGGACACTGAAGCTTTCTTT.

This rearrangement joins TRBV5-6 to TRBJ2-5; 13 bases align to TRBD2. V shed 1 base, J shed 6 bases, and the junction held 3 bases outside the gene matches. Germline V gene sequence: CDR1 SGHDT, CDR2 YYEEEE. The CDR3 is 15 residues long. CDR3 protein: CASSLTSGGAQTQYF. In DNA, the CDR3 is TGTGCCAGCAGCTTGACTAGCGGGGGGGCGCAGACCCAGTACTTC.

The chain uses TRBV2 and TRBJ1-2, with D tentatively TRBD1 (6 bases). The CDR3 has 16 amino acids. V dropped 4 bases and J dropped 3 bases, with 18 bases sitting between them. Germline V gene sequence: CDR1 SNHLY, CDR2 FYNNEI. This chain's CDR3 is CASSGGSTGAYYGYTF. CDR3 nucleotides: TGTGCCAGCAGTGGGGGATCGACAGGCGCTTACTATGGCTACACCTTC. The entire variable domain, with the rest obtained from reference TRBV2 and TRBJ1-2, is as follows: EPEVTQTPSHQVTQMGQEVILRCVPISNHLYFYWYRQILGQKVEFLVSFYNNEISEKSEIFDDQFSVERPDGSNFTLKIRSTKLEDSAMYFCASSGGSTGAYYGYTFGSGTRLTVV.

The rearrangement joins TRBV5-1 to TRBJ1-2; 9 nucleotides agree with TRBD1. The CDR3 spans 15 residues. Trimming removed 7 bases from V and 3 bases from J; junction bases left unmatched: 10. Germline V CDR1 and CDR2: SGHRS, YFSETQ. This chain's CDR3 is CASGLGTGSDYGYTF. The CDR3 bases are TGCGCCAGCGGACTAGGGACAGGGTCGGACTATGGCTACACCTTC.

This clone was picked up a small number of times. V is TRBV4-1 and J is TRBJ1-2; TRBD1 aligns across 7 bases. This CDR3 has 16 amino acids. With V trimmed by 1 base and J by 3 bases, 8 bases remained unmatched. Looked up from germline, CDR1 is MGHRA and CDR2 is YSYEKL. CDR3 nucleotides: TGCGCCAGCAGCCAAGTAACAGGGGCTGGTGACTATGGCTACACCTTC. Its protein product is CASSQVTGAGDYGYTF.

This chain joins TRBV5-1 and TRBJ2-3, with D unresolved. The CDR3 is 13 amino acids. Germline CDR1 is SGHRS and CDR2 is YFSETQ. Trimming pared 5 bases from V and 4 bases from J, leaving 11 bases between. CDR3 DNA sequence: TGCGCCAGCAGGCTAGAGGCGGCAGATACGCAGTATTTT. As protein: CASRLEAADTQYF.

This clone occurred once. This sequence joins TRBV18 and TRBJ1-1; no definite D call. Germline V gene lookup returns CDR1 KGHSH and CDR2 LQKENI. Trimming shortened V by 6 bases and J by 1 base, and 9 bases separated the two germline ends. The CDR3 extends over 13 amino acids. In DNA, the CDR3 is TGTGCCAGCTCGCCGGGAAAGAACACTGAAGCTTTCTTT. Its protein is CASSPGKNTEAFF.

On this clone: Because the CDR3's place on the DNA is in doubt, the DNA is left out and the CDR3 is given as listed by TCRdb. The chain employs TRBV19 and TRBJ2-3; the table's D call of TRBD2 was not tested on the DNA. The CDR3 spans 13 residues, counting both ends. Germline values: CDR1 LNHDA, CDR2 SQIVND (reference sequence). The chain's CDR3 is CASTSVGGNTQYF.